This T cell receptor beta chain was sequenced during a study of shared clonotypes between healthy human individuals. Data came from immunoSEQ multiplex PCR; TCRdb stores just in-frame clones and leaves some out. The sample yields millions of clones, 90% to 95% seen once. Study results and limitations: Naive subsets tended to show greater estimated richness than memory subsets. Around 5% was the fraction of naive CD4 clonotypes found shared across a handful of donors. Some clonotypes were shared by all four sorted-subset donors, while others were not shared. The non-shared ones had lower generation probabilities than the shared ones.

Concerning this clone itself: No antigen is known for it.

Cells designated naive CD8 were CD45RO-negative and were positively selected for CCR7, with terminally differentiated effector memory CD45RA+ cells excluded. The CDR3 length is 13 residues. V was shortened by 1 base and J by 7 bases, with 10 bases between the two germline ends. CDR1 SEHNR and CDR2 FQNEAQ come from the germline V gene (reference sequence). The sequenced sample was naive CD8+ T cells from PBMCs. The sequence was obtained from a man aged 18 to 30 in good health. Some clones in this sample may be carry-over from other donors' samples. This rearrangement joins TRBV7-9 to TRBJ1-1; tentatively, D is TRBD1 (5 bases). This CDR3 reads CASSLGTGLEAFF. The CDR3 DNA reads as TGTGCCAGCAGCTTAGGGACGGGGCTTGAAGCTTTCTTT. The whole variable domain, filled in from reference TRBV7-9 and TRBJ1-1, reads DTGVSQNPRHKITKRGQNVTFRCDPISEHNRLYWYRQTLGQGPEFLTYFQNEAQLEKSRLLSDRFSAERPKGSFSTLEIQRTEQGDSAMYLCASSLGTGLEAFFGQGTRLTVV.